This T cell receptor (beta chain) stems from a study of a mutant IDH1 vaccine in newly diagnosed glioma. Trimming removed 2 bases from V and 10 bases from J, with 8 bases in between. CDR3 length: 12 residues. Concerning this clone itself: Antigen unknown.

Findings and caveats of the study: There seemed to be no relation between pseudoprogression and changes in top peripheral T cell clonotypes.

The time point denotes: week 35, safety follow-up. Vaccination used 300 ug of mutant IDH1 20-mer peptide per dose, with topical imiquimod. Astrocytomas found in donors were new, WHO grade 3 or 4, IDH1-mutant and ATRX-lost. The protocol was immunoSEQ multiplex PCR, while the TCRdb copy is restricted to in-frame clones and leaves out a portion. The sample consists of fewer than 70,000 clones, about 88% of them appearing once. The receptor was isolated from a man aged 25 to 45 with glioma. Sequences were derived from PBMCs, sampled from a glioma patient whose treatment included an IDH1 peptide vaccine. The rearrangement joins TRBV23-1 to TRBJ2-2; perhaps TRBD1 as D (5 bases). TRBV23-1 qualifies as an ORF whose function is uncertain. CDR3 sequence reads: CASSQPREELFF. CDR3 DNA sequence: TGCGCCAGCAGTCAACCCAGGGAGGAGCTGTTTTTT.